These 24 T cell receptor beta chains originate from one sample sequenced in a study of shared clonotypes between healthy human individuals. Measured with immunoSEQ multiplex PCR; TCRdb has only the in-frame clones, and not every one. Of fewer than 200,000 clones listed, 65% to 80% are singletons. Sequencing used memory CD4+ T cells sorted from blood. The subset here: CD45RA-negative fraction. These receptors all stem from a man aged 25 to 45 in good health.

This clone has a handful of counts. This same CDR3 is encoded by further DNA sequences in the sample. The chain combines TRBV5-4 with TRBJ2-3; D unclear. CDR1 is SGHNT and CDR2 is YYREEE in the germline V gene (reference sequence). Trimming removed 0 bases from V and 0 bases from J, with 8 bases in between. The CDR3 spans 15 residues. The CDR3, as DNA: TGTGCCAGCAGCTTGGAGGCAGGTAGCACAGATACGCAGTATTTT. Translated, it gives CASSLEAGSTDTQYF.

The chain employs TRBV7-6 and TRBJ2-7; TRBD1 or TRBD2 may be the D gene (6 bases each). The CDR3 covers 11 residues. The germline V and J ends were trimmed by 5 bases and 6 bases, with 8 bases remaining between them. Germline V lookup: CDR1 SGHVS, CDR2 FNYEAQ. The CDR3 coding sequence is TGTGCCAGCAGCAAGGGGGGCGAGCAGTACTTC. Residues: CASSKGGEQYF. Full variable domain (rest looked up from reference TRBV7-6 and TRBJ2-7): GAGVSQSPRYKVTKRGQDVALRCDPISGHVSLYWYRQALGQGPEFLTYFNYEAQQDKSGLPNDRFSAERPEGSISTLTIQRTEQRDSAMYRCASSKGGEQYFGPGTRLTVT.

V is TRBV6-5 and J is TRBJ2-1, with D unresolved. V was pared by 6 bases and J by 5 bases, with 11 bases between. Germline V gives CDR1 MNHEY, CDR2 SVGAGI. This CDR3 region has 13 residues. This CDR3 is CASSNYGDNEQFF. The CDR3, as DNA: TGTGCCAGCAGCAATTACGGAGACAATGAGCAGTTCTTC.

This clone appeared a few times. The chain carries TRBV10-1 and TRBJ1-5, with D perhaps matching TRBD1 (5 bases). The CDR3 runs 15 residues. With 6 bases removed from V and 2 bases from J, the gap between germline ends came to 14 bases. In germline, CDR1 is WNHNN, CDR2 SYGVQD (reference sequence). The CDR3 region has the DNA TGCGCCAGCAGAGTGACAAGGGGAGGCAATCAGCCCCAGCATTTT. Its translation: CASRVTRGGNQPQHF.

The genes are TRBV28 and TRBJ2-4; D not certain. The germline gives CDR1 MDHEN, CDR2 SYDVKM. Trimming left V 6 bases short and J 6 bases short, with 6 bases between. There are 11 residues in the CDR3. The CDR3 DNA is TGTGCCAGCAGCTACCTAAACATTCAGTACTTC. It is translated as CASSYLNIQYF. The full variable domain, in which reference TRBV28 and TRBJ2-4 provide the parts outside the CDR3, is DVKVTQSSRYLVKRTGEKVFLECVQDMDHENMFWYRQDPGLGLRLIYFSYDVKMKEKGDIPEGYSVSREKKERFSLILESASTNQTSMYLCASSYLNIQYFGAGTRLSVL.

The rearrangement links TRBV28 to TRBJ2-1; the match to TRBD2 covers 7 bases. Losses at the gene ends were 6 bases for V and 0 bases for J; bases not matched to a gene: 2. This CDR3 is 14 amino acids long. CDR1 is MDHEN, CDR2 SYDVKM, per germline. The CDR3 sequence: CASRPGGSYNEQFF. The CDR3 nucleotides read TGTGCCAGCAGGCCGGGAGGCTCCTACAATGAGCAGTTCTTC.

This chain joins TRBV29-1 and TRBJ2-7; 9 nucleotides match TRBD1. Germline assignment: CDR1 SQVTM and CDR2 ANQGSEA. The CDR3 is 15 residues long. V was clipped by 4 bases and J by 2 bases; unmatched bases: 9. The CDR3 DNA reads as TGCAGCGTTGGGACCCGGGACAGGGCCCCCTACGAGCAGTACTTC. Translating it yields CSVGTRDRAPYEQYF.

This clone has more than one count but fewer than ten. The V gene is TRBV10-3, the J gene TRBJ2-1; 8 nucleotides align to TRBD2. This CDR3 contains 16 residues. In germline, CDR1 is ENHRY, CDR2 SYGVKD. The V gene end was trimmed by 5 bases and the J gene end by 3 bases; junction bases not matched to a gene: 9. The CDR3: CAISKGLVGGYNEQFF. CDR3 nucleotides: TGTGCCATCAGTAAGGGACTAGTTGGGGGCTACAATGAGCAGTTCTTC.

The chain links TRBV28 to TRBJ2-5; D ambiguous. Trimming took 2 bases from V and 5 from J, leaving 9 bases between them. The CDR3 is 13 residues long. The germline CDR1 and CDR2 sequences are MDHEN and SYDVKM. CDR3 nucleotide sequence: TGTGCCAGCAGTTTACATCTAGGGGAGACCCAGTACTTC. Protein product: CASSLHLGETQYF.

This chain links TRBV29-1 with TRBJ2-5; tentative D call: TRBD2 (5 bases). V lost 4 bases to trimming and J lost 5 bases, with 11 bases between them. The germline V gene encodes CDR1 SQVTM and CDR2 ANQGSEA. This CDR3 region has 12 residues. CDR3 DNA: TGCAGCGTTGGCCGGGAATCGGAGACCCAGTACTTC. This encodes CSVGRESETQYF. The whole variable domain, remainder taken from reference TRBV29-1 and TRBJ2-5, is SAVISQKPSRDICQRGTSLTIQCQVDSQVTMMFWYRQQPGQSLTLIATANQGSEATYESGFVIDKFPISRPNLTFSTLTVSNMSPEDSSIYLCSVGRESETQYFGPGTRLLVL.

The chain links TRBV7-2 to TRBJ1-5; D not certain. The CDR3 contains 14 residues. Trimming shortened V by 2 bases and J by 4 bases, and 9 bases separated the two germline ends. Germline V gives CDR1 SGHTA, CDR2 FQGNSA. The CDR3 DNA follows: TGTGCCAGCAGCTTACCCGGCTCAAATCAGCCCCAGCATTTT. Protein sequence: CASSLPGSNQPQHF.

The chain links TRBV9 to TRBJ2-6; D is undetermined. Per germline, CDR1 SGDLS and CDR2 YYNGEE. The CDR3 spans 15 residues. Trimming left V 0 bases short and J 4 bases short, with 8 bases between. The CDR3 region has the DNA TGTGCCAGCAGCGTAGCCCCGTACGGGGCCAACGTCCTGACTTTC. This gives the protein CASSVAPYGANVLTF.

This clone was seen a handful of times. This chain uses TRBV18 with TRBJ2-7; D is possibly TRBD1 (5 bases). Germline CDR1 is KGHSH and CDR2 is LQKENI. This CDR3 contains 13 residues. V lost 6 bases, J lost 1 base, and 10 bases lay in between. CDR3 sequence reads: CASSQAGSYEQYF. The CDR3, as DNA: TGTGCCAGCTCCCAGGCAGGGTCCTACGAGCAGTACTTC.

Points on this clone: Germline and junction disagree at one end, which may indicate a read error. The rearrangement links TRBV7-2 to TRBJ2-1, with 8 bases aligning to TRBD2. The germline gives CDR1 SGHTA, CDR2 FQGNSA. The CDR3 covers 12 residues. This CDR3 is CASSLSGTSPIF. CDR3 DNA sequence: TGTGCCAGCAGCCTTAGCGGGACCAGTCCGATCTTC. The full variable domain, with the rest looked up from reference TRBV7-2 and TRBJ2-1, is GAGVSQSPSNKVTEKGKDVELRCDPISGHTALYWYRQSLGQGLEFLIYFQGNSAPDKSGLPSDRFSAERTGGSVSTLTIQRTQQEDSAVYLCASSLSGTSPIFGPGTRLTVL.

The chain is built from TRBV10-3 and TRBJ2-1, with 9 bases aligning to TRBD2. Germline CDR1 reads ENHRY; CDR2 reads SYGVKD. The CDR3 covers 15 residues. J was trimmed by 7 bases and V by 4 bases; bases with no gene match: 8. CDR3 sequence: CAISGGGRADNEQFF. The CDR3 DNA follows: TGTGCCATCAGTGGAGGCGGGAGGGCCGATAATGAGCAGTTCTTC.

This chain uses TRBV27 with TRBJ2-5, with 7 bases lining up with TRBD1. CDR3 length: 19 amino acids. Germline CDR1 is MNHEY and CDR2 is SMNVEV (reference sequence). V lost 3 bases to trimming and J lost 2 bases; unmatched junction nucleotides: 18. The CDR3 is CASSFLSGQSLPGQETQYF. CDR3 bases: TGTGCCAGCAGTTTTTTGTCGGGACAGTCACTCCCTGGGCAAGAGACCCAGTACTTC.

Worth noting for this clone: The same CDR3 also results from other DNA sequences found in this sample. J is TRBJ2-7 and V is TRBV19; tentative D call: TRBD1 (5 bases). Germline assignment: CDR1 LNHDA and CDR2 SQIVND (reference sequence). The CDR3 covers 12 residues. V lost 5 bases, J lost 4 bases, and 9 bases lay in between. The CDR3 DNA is TGTGCCAGTAGTCGTGACAGTTACGAGCAGTACTTC. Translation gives CASSRDSYEQYF.

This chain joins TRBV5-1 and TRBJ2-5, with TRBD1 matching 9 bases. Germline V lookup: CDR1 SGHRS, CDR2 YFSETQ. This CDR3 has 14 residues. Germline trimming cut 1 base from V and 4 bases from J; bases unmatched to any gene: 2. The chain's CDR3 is CASSLTGGAETQYF. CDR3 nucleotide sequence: TGCGCCAGCAGCTTGACAGGGGGCGCAGAGACCCAGTACTTC. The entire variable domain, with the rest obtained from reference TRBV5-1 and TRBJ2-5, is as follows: KAGVTQTPRYLIKTRGQQVTLSCSPISGHRSVSWYQQTPGQGLQFLFEYFSETQRNKGNFPGRFSGRQFSNSRSEMNVSTLELGDSALYLCASSLTGGAETQYFGPGTRLLVL.

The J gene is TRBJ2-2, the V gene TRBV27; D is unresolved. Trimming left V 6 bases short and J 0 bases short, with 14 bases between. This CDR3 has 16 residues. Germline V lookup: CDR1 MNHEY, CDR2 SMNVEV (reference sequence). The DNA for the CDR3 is TGTGCCAGCAGAGAATGGACCCTCACGAACACCGGGGAGCTGTTTTTT. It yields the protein CASREWTLTNTGELFF.

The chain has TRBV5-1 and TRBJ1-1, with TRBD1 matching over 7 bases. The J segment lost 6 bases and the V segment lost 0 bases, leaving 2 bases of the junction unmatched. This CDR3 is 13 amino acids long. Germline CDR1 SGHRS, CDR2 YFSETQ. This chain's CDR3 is CASSLGGQPEAFF. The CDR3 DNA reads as TGCGCCAGCAGCTTGGGGGGACAGCCTGAAGCTTTCTTT.

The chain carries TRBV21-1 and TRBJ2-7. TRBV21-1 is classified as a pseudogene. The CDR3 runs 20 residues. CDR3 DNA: TGTGCCAGCAGCAAAGGAGGATGTGGGGACCGCTACGGGAACTCCTACGAGCAGTACTTC. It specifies CASSKGGCGDRYGNSYEQYF.

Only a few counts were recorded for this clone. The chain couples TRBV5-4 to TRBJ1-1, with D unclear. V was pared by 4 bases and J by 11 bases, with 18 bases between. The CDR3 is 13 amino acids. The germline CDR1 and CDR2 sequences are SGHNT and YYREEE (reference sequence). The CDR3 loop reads CASSTYLEDGAFF. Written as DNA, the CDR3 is TGTGCCAGCAGCACCTACCTTGAGGACGGGGCTTTCTTT.

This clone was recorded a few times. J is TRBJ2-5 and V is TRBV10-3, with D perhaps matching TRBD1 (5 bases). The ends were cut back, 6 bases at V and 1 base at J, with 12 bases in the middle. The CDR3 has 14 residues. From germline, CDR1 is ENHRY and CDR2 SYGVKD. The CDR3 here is CAISTGQPQETQYF. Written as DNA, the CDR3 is TGTGCCATCAGCACCGGACAACCCCAAGAGACCCAGTACTTC.

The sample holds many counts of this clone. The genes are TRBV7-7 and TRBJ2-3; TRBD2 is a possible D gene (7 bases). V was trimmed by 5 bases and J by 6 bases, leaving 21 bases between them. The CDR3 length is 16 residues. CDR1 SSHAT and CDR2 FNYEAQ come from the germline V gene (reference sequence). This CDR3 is CASSPRGGGKWDTQYF. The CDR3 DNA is TGTGCCAGCAGCCCCCGTGGGGGGGGCAAATGGGATACGCAGTATTTT.